This T cell receptor beta chain comes out of a study of beta chain features in type 1 diabetes. About the study: Cell yields, gender and age were comparable in patients and healthy donors. Regarding the study as a whole: It was not settled here whether HLA type affects TCRB rearrangement. Significant though moderate, a shortening of TCRB CDR3s appeared in all four CD4+ subsets of Type 1 diabetes patients.

The authors reverse transcribed all of the isolated RNA, so sequencing captured expressed TCRB transcripts. The method was immunoSEQ multiplex PCR; TCRdb's version includes in-frame clones alone and lacks a portion of them. The sample carries about 340,000 clones, 13% recorded once. For this clone: The antigen is not known.

Purities over 95% were achieved in all sorted populations. The trim removed 1 base at V and 3 bases at J, leaving 6 bases unmatched. The CDR3 extends over 17 amino acids. CDR1 and CDR2 from the germline V gene are SEHNR and FQNEAQ (reference sequence). The chain has TRBV7-9 and TRBJ2-3, with TRBD2 matching over 11 bases. Input material: naive CD4+ T cells from blood. This clonotype was sampled from a woman under 30 with type 1 diabetes. The CDR3 is CASSLGTLAGGTDTQYF. The CDR3 nucleotides read TGTGCCAGCAGCTTAGGGACCCTAGCGGGAGGAACAGATACGCAGTATTTT.